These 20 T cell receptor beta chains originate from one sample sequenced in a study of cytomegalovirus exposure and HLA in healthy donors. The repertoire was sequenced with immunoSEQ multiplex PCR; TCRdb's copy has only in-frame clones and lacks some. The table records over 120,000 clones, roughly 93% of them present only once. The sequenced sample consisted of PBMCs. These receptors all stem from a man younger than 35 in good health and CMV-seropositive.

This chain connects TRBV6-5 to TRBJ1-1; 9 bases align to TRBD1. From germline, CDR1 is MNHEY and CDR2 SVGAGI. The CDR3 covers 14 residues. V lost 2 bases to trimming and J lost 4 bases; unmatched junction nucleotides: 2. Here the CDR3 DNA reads TGTGCCAGCAGTTACGGGACAGGGTTCACTGAAGCTTTCTTT. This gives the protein CASSYGTGFTEAFF.

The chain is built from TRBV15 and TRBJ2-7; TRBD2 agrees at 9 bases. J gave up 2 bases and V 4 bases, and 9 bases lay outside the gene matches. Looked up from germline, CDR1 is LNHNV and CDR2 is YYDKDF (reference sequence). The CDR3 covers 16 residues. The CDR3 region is CATSTFLAGTTYEQYF. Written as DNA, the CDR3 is TGTGCCACCAGCACCTTTCTAGCGGGAACCACCTACGAGCAGTACTTC.

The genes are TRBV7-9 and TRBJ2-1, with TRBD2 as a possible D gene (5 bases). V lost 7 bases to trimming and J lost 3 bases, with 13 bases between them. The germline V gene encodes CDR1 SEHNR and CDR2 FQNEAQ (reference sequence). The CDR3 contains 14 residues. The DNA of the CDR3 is TGTGCCAGCAAGGACTTTGCTGACTACAATGAGCAGTTCTTC. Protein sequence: CASKDFADYNEQFF.

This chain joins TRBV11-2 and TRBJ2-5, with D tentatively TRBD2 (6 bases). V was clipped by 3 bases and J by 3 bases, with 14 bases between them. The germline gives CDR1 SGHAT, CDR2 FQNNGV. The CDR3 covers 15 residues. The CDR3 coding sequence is TGTGCCAGCAGCTTCGGGGGAGGCCGGGAAGAGACCCAGTACTTC. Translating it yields CASSFGGGREETQYF.

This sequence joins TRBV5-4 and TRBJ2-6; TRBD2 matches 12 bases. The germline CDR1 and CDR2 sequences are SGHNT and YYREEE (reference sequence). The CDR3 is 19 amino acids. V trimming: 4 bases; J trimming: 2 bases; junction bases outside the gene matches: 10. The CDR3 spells CASSGRGLAGGPGANVLTF. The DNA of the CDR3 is TGTGCCAGCAGCGGACGGGGGCTAGCGGGAGGGCCTGGGGCCAACGTCCTGACTTTC.

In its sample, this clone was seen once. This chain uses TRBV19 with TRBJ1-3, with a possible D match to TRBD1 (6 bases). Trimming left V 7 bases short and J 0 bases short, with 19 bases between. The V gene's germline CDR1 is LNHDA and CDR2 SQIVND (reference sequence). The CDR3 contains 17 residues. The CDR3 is CASTIGRTVNSGNTIYF. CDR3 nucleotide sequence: TGTGCCAGTACAATAGGGCGGACAGTCAACTCTGGAAACACCATATATTTT.

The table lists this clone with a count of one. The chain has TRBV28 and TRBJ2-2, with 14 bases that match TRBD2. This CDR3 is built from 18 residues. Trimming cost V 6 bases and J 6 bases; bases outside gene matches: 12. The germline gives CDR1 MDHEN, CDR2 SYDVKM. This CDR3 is CASRPRTSGRIEAGELFF. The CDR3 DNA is TGTGCCAGCAGGCCTAGGACTAGCGGGAGGATAGAGGCCGGGGAGCTGTTTTTT. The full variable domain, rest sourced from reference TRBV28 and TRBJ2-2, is DVKVTQSSRYLVKRTGEKVFLECVQDMDHENMFWYRQDPGLGLRLIYFSYDVKMKEKGDIPEGYSVSREKKERFSLILESASTNQTSMYLCASRPRTSGRIEAGELFFGEGSRLTVL.

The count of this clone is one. The DNA for the CDR3 is TGTGCCAGCAGTGGACAGGGGACGTCACCCCTCCACTTT. Translation: CASSGQGTSPLHF. The chain uses TRBV6-5 and TRBJ1-6, with TRBD1 matching 9 bases. This CDR3 region has 13 residues. After removal of 5 bases from V and 10 bases from J, the junction contained 3 bases not matched to a gene. Per germline, CDR1 MNHEY and CDR2 SVGAGI.

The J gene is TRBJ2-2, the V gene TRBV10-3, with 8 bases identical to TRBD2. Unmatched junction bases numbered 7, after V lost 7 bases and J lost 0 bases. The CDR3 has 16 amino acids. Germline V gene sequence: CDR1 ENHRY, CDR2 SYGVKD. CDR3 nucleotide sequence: TGTGCCATCAATCCAGCGGGAGACGCGAACACCGGGGAGCTGTTTTTT. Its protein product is CAINPAGDANTGELFF.

The CDR3 spells CASRRGTGGSYEQYF. Here the CDR3 DNA reads TGTGCCAGCAGGAGAGGGACAGGGGGCTCCTACGAGCAGTACTTC. The chain carries TRBV5-8 and TRBJ2-7, with 11 positions matching TRBD1. From germline, CDR1 is SGHTS and CDR2 YDEGEE. The CDR3 runs 15 residues. V trimming: 5 bases; J trimming: 0 bases; junction bases outside the gene matches: 4.

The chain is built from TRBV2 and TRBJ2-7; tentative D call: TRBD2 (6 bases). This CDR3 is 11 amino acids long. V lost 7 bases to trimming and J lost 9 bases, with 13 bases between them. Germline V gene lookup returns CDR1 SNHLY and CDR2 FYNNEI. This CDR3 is CASIRDSLQYF. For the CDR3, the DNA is TGTGCCAGCATTAGGGACTCCCTGCAGTACTTC. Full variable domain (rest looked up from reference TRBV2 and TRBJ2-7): EPEVTQTPSHQVTQMGQEVILRCVPISNHLYFYWYRQILGQKVEFLVSFYNNEISEKSEIFDDQFSVERPDGSNFTLKIRSTKLEDSAMYFCASIRDSLQYFGPGTRLTVT.

CDR3 nucleotides: TGTGCCAGTATGGACAGGGGGCGCGAAGAGACCCAGTACTTC. Its protein is CASMDRGREETQYF. The chain couples TRBV19 to TRBJ2-5; TRBD1 aligns across 11 bases. The ends lost 7 bases at V and 3 bases at J; junction bases unmatched: 4. CDR1 LNHDA and CDR2 SQIVND come from the germline V gene (reference sequence). This CDR3 is 14 amino acids long. The variable domain in full, completed from reference TRBV19 and TRBJ2-5, reads DGGITQSPKYLFRKEGQNVTLSCEQNLNHDAMYWYRQDPGQGLRLIYYSQIVNDFQKGDIAEGYSVSREKKESFPLTVTSAQKNPTAFYLCASMDRGREETQYFGPGTRLLVL.

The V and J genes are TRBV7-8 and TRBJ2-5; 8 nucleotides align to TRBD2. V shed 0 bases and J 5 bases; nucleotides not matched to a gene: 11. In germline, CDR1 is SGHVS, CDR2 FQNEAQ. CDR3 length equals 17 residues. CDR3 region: CASSLAFSGGPGETQYF. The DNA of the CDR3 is TGTGCCAGCAGCTTAGCGTTTTCGGGAGGGCCTGGGGAGACCCAGTACTTC. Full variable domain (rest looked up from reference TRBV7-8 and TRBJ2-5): GAGVSQSPRYKVAKRGQDVALRCDPISGHVSLFWYQQALGQGPEFLTYFQNEAQLDKSGLPSDRFFAERPEGSVSTLKIQRTQQEDSAVYLCASSLAFSGGPGETQYFGPGTRLLVL.

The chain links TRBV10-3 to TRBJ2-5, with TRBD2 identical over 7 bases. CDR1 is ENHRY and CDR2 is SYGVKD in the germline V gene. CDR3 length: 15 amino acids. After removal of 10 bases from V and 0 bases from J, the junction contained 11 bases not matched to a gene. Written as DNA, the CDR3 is TGTGCCACAAAGCGGAGCGGGGAGTACCAAGAGACCCAGTACTTC. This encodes CATKRSGEYQETQYF.

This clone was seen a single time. CDR3 nucleotide sequence: TGTGCCAGCTCACCATCCGGACTAGCGGATAACTACGAGCAGTACTTC. Its translation is CASSPSGLADNYEQYF. The rearrangement joins TRBV18 to TRBJ2-7, with 10 bases fitting TRBD2. Unmatched junction bases numbered 7, after V lost 2 bases and J lost 3 bases. The CDR3 covers 16 residues. The germline gives CDR1 KGHSH, CDR2 LQKENI.

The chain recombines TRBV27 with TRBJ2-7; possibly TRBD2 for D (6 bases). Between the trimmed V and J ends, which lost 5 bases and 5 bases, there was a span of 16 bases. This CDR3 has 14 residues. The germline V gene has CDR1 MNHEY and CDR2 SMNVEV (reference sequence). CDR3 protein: CASSGRVAADEQYF. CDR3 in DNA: TGTGCCAGCAGTGGGCGGGTAGCGGCAGACGAGCAGTACTTC.

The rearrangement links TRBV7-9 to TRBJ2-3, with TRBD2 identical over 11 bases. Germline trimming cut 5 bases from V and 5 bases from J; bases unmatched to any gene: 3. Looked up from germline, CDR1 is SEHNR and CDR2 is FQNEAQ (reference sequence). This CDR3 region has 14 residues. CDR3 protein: CASSLGLAGDTQYF. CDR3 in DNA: TGTGCCAGCAGCCTAGGACTAGCGGGAGATACGCAGTATTTT.

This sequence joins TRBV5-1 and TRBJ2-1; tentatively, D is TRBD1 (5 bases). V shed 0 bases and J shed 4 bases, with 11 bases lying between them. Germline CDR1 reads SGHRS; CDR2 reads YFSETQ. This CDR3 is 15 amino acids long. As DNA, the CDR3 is TGCGCCAGCAGCTTGGCGGCAGGGAATTACAATGAGCAGTTCTTC. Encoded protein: CASSLAAGNYNEQFF.

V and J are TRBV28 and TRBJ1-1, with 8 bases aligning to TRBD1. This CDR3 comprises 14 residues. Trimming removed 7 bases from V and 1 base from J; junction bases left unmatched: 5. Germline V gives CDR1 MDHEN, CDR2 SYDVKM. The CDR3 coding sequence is TGTGCCAGCACCCTCCAGGGGGCGAACACTGAAGCTTTCTTT. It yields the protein CASTLQGANTEAFF.

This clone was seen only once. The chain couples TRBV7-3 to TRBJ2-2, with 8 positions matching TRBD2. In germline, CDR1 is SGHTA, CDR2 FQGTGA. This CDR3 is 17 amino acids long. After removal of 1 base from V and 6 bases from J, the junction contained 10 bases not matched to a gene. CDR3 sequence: CASSLNSDGRGAGELFF. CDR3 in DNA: TGTGCCAGCAGCTTAAATTCTGACGGGAGGGGAGCCGGGGAGCTGTTTTTT.